This TCR beta chain originates from a study of cytomegalovirus exposure and HLA in healthy donors. At the level of the study: About 85 million unique TCRs from HLA-typed donors were held in an early release of data.

PCR was performed using 60 Vbeta and 13 Jbeta primers. Clones were read by immunoSEQ multiplex PCR, and TCRdb kept only the in-frame ones, dropping some. The sample lists approximately 150,000 clones, roughly four fifths seen once, with about 4.5% in the top ten. Overall study results and limits: An analysis done earlier found most TCR beta V segments productive about 87% or about 30% of the time.

This CDR3 is 16 amino acids long. V was pared by 3 bases and J by 0 bases, with 11 bases between. The germline V gene encodes CDR1 MNHEY and CDR2 SMNVEV (reference sequence). For this clone: Its antigen is not identified.

The chain uses TRBV27 and TRBJ2-2; possible D gene TRBD2, 6 bases. This sequence was found in a middle-aged man in good health and CMV-seronegative. Sequencing input: PBMCs. The CDR3 is CASSLHRLANTGELFF. The CDR3 DNA reads TGTGCCAGCAGTTTGCACCGACTAGCGAACACCGGGGAGCTGTTTTTT.